A selection of T cell receptor beta chains follows, all from one sample in a study of CD4 and CD8 cells across lung adenocarcinoma regions. TCRdb fed the PCR reads into MiXCR, producing one record per CDR3 protein. The table records around 2,000 distinct CDR3 sequences, roughly half of them present only once. Sequencing used CD4+ T cells from the center of a lung tumor. These receptor sequences come from a female donor with lung adenocarcinoma. The CD4 and CD8 labels of this study may be unreliable. Each CDR3 is given without its conserved first and last residue.

TRBV6-1	TRBJ2-4	ASSKQGLAKNIQY
TRBV7-2	TRBJ2-1	ASSTYQETQF
TRBV7-2	TRBJ2-4	GRGLEAGTKDTQY
TRBV6-1	TRBJ2-6	ASSEIGGANVLT
TRBV6-1	TRBJ2-2	ASSRRGAAGATGELF
TRBV15	TRBJ2-1	ATNTGQGRDEQF
TRBV10-3	TRBJ2-4	AISEGAAAKNIQY
TRBV27	TRBJ2-5	ASREGNQETQY
TRBV10-2	TRBJ2-2	ASSRETGELF
TRBV7-2	TRBJ2-1	ASTPWADYNEQF
TRBV5-6	TRBJ2-3	ASSPYFSATPTDTQY
TRBV12-3/TRBV12-4	TRBJ2-3	ASSPFRNTDTQY
TRBV6-5	-	ASSFYSGGREETQY
TRBV20-1	TRBJ2-1	SGRSGSRWEQF
TRBV10-1	TRBJ2-5	ASSEDRAGTQY
TRBV4-1	TRBJ2-2	ASSREQEMNTGELF
TRBV6-1	TRBJ1-2	ASLDLTASDGYT
TRBV4-1	TRBJ2-2	ASSQDGQVRSGELF
TRBV27	TRBJ2-1	ASNPKWVDSYNEQF
TRBV6-1	TRBJ2-3	ASSPGLAPSSTDTQY
TRBV6-5	TRBJ2-1	ASSYWTSPWTYNEQL
TRBV25-1	TRBJ2-3	ASSKTGTDTQY
TRBV6-1	TRBJ2-1	ASRPYTGNNEQF
TRBV6-1	TRBJ1-5	ASRVDANQPQH
TRBV11-2	-	ASSFQRQGGETQY
TRBV10-3	TRBJ2-3	AISDSLGGKDTQY
TRBV27	TRBJ2-5	ASTTLGGETLY
TRBV6-1	TRBJ2-1	ASSLYLDEQF
TRBV6-1	TRBJ2-5	ASSPTLASETQY
TRBV6-1	TRBJ2-3	ASSDGRFPLGRSTDTQY
TRBV6-1	-	ASSEAREAGGYEQY
TRBV11-2	TRBJ2-7	ASSPGTGNEQY
TRBV20-1	TRBJ2-1	SARDWRNYNEQF
TRBV6-1	TRBJ2-3	ARSHQAVGTDAQY
TRBV6-1	TRBJ2-5	ASSGSGTYQETQY
TRBV6-5	TRBJ1-2	ASSSQGGALGYT
TRBV4-2	TRBJ2-5	ASSPTRAVAGGPDQDTQY
TRBV12-3/TRBV12-4	-	ASSFGTRETQY
TRBV25-1	-	ASSEGNTPQY